What follows are 18 T cell receptor beta chains derived from one specimen sequenced in a study of beta chain features in type 1 diabetes. Since all of the isolated RNA was reverse transcribed, expressed TCRB transcripts were what got sequenced. Using immunoSEQ multiplex PCR, the repertoire was profiled, and TCRdb retains in-frame clones only, with some absent. Of about 180,000 clones in the sample, about 13% were seen once. The sequencing input was central memory CD4+ T cells from blood. Receptor source: a woman younger than 30 in good health.

The chain joins TRBV18 to TRBJ2-6, with D maybe TRBD1 (5 bases). The CDR3 runs to 15 residues. Per the germline V gene, CDR1 is KGHSH and CDR2 is LQKENI. V lost 5 bases and J 0 bases, leaving 8 bases between the germline ends. The CDR3 region is CASSSDISGANVLTF. In DNA, the CDR3 is TGTGCCAGCTCATCGGACATCTCTGGGGCCAACGTCCTGACTTTC. Filled out from reference TRBV18 and TRBJ2-6, the complete variable domain reads NAGVMQNPRHLVRRRGQEARLRCSPMKGHSHVYWYRQLPEEGLKFMVYLQKENIIDESGMPKERFSAEFPKEGPSILRIQQVVRGDSAAYFCASSSDISGANVLTFGAGSRLTVL.

The chain carries TRBV7-2 and TRBJ1-2; 7 nucleotides line up with TRBD1. CDR1 and CDR2 from the germline V gene are SGHTA and FQGNSA. J gave up 2 bases and V 3 bases, and 3 bases lay outside the gene matches. CDR3 length: 14 residues. The CDR3 region is CASSFPTGNYGYTF. In DNA form, the CDR3 reads TGTGCCAGCAGCTTCCCGACAGGGAACTATGGCTACACCTTC.

V usage is TRBV5-6 and J usage is TRBJ2-1; 11 nucleotides align to TRBD2. CDR1 is SGHDT, CDR2 YYEEEE, per germline. Trimming took 1 base from V and 5 from J; bases not matched to a gene: 2. The CDR3 consists of 15 residues. The CDR3 nucleotides are TGTGCCAGCAGCTTGACTAGCGGGGGTCACAATGAGCAGTTCTTC. Its translation: CASSLTSGGHNEQFF.

The rearrangement links TRBV6-5 to TRBJ2-3; 8 positions agree with TRBD2. The V and J ends lost 5 bases and 4 bases, in that order; junction bases with no gene match: 5. Germline CDR1 MNHEY, CDR2 SVGAGI. This CDR3 spans 14 amino acids. CDR3 nucleotide sequence: TGTGCCAGCAGTCAAAGCGGGAGCCCAGATACGCAGTATTTT. It translates to CASSQSGSPDTQYF.

The J gene is TRBJ2-1, the V gene TRBV7-9, with TRBD2 matching 11 bases. After removal of 6 bases from V and 6 bases from J, the junction contained 13 bases not matched to a gene. Germline lookup yields CDR1 SEHNR and CDR2 FQNEAQ (reference sequence). The CDR3 has 17 residues. The CDR3, as DNA: TGTGCCAGCAGTCCCACATCACTAGCGGGAGCCGGCAATGAGCAGTTCTTC. Its translation is CASSPTSLAGAGNEQFF.

The chain links TRBV27 to TRBJ1-1, with D unclear. CDR1 is MNHEY, CDR2 SMNVEV, per germline (reference sequence). V was shortened by 4 bases and J by 3 bases, with 6 bases between the two germline ends. The CDR3 loop spans 12 amino acids. The CDR3 sequence: CASSSFHTEAFF. The CDR3 nucleotides read TGTGCCAGCAGTTCCTTCCACACTGAAGCTTTCTTT.

This clone was detected only a few times. For the CDR3, the DNA is TGTGCCTGGAGGCCAGGGGGTTCTAACTATGGCTACACCTTC. Its translation is CAWRPGGSNYGYTF. J is TRBJ1-2 and V is TRBV30; the match to TRBD1 covers 7 bases. The trim removed 3 bases at V and 0 bases at J, leaving 4 bases unmatched. The germline V gene has CDR1 GTSNPN and CDR2 SVGIG (reference sequence). The CDR3 spans 14 residues.

This chain uses TRBV10-3 with TRBJ1-5, with D hard to call. V lost 4 bases and J lost 4, with 5 bases in between. Germline V gene data show CDR1 as ENHRY and CDR2 as SYGVKD. This CDR3 is built from 12 residues. This CDR3 is CAISGENQPQHF. In nucleotides, the CDR3 is TGTGCCATCAGTGGGGAGAATCAGCCCCAGCATTTT.

The rearrangement uses TRBV7-9 and TRBJ1-1; TRBD1 agrees at 9 bases. Trimming at V came to 1 base and at J to 0 bases, leaving 6 bases not matched to a gene. The germline gives CDR1 SEHNR, CDR2 FQNEAQ (reference sequence). The CDR3 has 17 residues. In nucleotides, the CDR3 is TGTGCCAGCAGCTTAGTCGGGACAGGGAGGATGAACACTGAAGCTTTCTTT. This sequence encodes CASSLVGTGRMNTEAFF. The full variable domain, completed using reference TRBV7-9 and TRBJ1-1, is DTGVSQNPRHKITKRGQNVTFRCDPISEHNRLYWYRQTLGQGPEFLTYFQNEAQLEKSRLLSDRFSAERPKGSFSTLEIQRTEQGDSAMYLCASSLVGTGRMNTEAFFGQGTRLTVV.

The chain is built from TRBV5-1 and TRBJ2-1; TRBD2 matches 9 bases. The length of the CDR3 is 15 residues. CDR1 SGHRS and CDR2 YFSETQ come from the germline V gene. V lost 2 bases to trimming and J lost 6 bases; unmatched junction nucleotides: 6. The CDR3 spells CASSFSSGEFNEQFF. CDR3 bases: TGCGCCAGCAGCTTCTCTAGCGGGGAATTCAATGAGCAGTTCTTC.

This clone occurred a few times. V gene TRBV14 combines with J gene TRBJ2-3; D unresolved. The germline V gene has CDR1 SGHDN and CDR2 FVKESK. This CDR3 spans 15 amino acids. V dropped 6 bases and J dropped 2 bases, with 15 bases sitting between them. The CDR3: CASSLGLSFTDTQYF. Written as DNA, the CDR3 is TGTGCCAGCAGTTTGGGCCTCTCCTTCACAGATACGCAGTATTTT. Full variable domain (missing parts from reference TRBV14 and TRBJ2-3): EAGVTQFPSHSVIEKGQTVTLRCDPISGHDNLYWYRRVMGKEIKFLLHFVKESKQDESGMPNNRFLAERTGGTYSTLKVQPAELEDSGVYFCASSLGLSFTDTQYFGPGTRLTVL.

The genes are TRBV28 and TRBJ2-7, with D possibly being TRBD2 (7 bases). Germline CDR1 is MDHEN and CDR2 is SYDVKM. The CDR3 covers 15 residues. V was clipped by 4 bases and J by 2 bases, with 15 bases between them. The DNA of the CDR3 is TGTGCCAGCAGTTCGGGAGGCAGGGGTACCTACGAGCAGTACTTC. This translates into CASSSGGRGTYEQYF.

The chain recombines TRBV28 with TRBJ2-4; 7 bases align to TRBD1. CDR3 length equals 13 residues. Germline assignment: CDR1 MDHEN and CDR2 SYDVKM. The trim removed 6 bases at V and 7 bases at J, leaving 6 bases unmatched. The CDR3 sequence: CASRRQGLNIQYF. CDR3 DNA: TGTGCCAGCAGGAGACAGGGTTTGAACATTCAGTACTTC.

The rearrangement joins TRBV28 to TRBJ1-2; D remains unclear. Germline loops: CDR1 MDHEN, CDR2 SYDVKM. V dropped 3 bases and J dropped 6 bases, with 14 bases sitting between them. This CDR3 has 14 residues. The DNA of the CDR3 is TGTGCCAGCAGTTTTCGGCAGGCCTCGGATGGCTACACCTTC. It yields the protein CASSFRQASDGYTF.

The chain couples TRBV6-6 to TRBJ1-2; the D is unclear. The V and J ends lost 11 bases and 3 bases respectively, with 13 bases between them. This CDR3 is built from 12 residues. Germline V gene sequence: CDR1 MNHNY, CDR2 SVGAGI (reference sequence). CDR3 loop: CAGRGEDYGYTF. The CDR3 region has the DNA TGTGCCGGACGCGGGGAAGACTATGGCTACACCTTC.

The rearrangement joins TRBV2 to TRBJ1-5; D is unclear. V was shortened by 3 bases and J by 4 bases, with 7 bases between the two germline ends. The CDR3 contains 13 residues. Germline CDR1 is SNHLY and CDR2 is FYNNEI. The CDR3 loop reads CASSDSYNQPQHF. Here the CDR3 DNA reads TGTGCCAGCAGTGACAGTTATAATCAGCCCCAGCATTTT.

The CDR3 loop reads CASSGTGYQPQHF. The CDR3 DNA reads as TGTGCCAGCTCCGGGACAGGGTATCAGCCCCAGCATTTT. This chain links TRBV28 with TRBJ1-5; 9 nucleotides align to TRBD1. Trimming at V came to 8 bases and at J to 5 bases, leaving 4 bases not matched to a gene. Looked up from germline, CDR1 is MDHEN and CDR2 is SYDVKM. The CDR3 loop spans 13 amino acids.

The table lists this clone with a few counts. This sequence joins TRBV7-2 and TRBJ2-2, with D perhaps TRBD1 (5 bases). Trimming shortened V by 5 bases and J by 2 bases, and 15 bases separated the two germline ends. Germline V gene sequence: CDR1 SGHTA, CDR2 FQGNSA. This CDR3 spans 16 amino acids. CDR3 residues: CASSIQRQLNTGELFF. CDR3 DNA sequence: TGTGCCAGCAGCATACAGAGACAGTTAAACACCGGGGAGCTGTTTTTT.